Presented here are 9 T cell receptor beta chains from one specimen sequenced in a study of Tregs in tolerant kidney transplant recipients. The data were produced by immunoSEQ multiplex PCR, yet TCRdb's version contains in-frame clones alone and is incomplete. The table lists approximately 67,000 clones, over 85% of them singletons, with 9.5% to 12% in the top ten. Sample: CD8+ T cells from blood, taken before the transplant. The receptors come from a human donor who received a combined kidney and bone marrow transplant.

The J gene is TRBJ2-4, the V gene TRBV7-3; 7 bases align to TRBD1. Germline CDR1 reads SGHTA; CDR2 reads FQGTGA. The junction had 14 bases not matched to a gene; V was cut back by 5 bases and J by 1 base. The CDR3 runs 18 residues. This CDR3 is CASSPTGTEEWAKNIQYF. In nucleotides, the CDR3 is TGTGCCAGCAGCCCTACCGGGACAGAGGAGTGGGCCAAAAACATTCAGTACTTC. Supplemented by reference TRBV7-3 and TRBJ2-4, the full variable domain reads GAGVSQTPSNKVTEKGKYVELRCDPISGHTALYWYRQSLGQGPEFLIYFQGTGAADDSGLPNDRFFAVRPEGSVSTLKIQRTERGDSAVYLCASSPTGTEEWAKNIQYFGAGTRLSVL.

The genes are TRBV28 and TRBJ2-7; 7 nucleotides line up with TRBD1. Losses at the gene ends were 4 bases for V and 3 bases for J; bases not matched to a gene: 15. Germline V gene sequence: CDR1 MDHEN, CDR2 SYDVKM. The CDR3 is made up of 17 amino acids. In DNA form, the CDR3 reads TGTGCCAGCAGTTCCCTTAGGGGGACGGGACAGAGCTACGAGCAGTACTTC. This translates into CASSSLRGTGQSYEQYF.

The chain couples TRBV4-1 to TRBJ2-1; 12 nucleotides match TRBD2. Unmatched junction bases numbered 4, after V lost 1 base and J lost 9 bases. This CDR3 contains 15 residues. Looked up from germline, CDR1 is MGHRA and CDR2 is YSYEKL. The CDR3 coding sequence is TGCGCCAGCAGCCAAGGGCTAGCGGGAGGGAGTGAGCAGTTCTTC. This translates into CASSQGLAGGSEQFF.

This clone was observed a single time. The V and J genes are TRBV14 and TRBJ1-2; D unclear. The V and J ends lost 2 bases and 4 bases respectively, with 8 bases between them. The CDR3 loop spans 13 amino acids. Germline lookup yields CDR1 SGHDN and CDR2 FVKESK. The DNA of the CDR3 is TGTGCCAGCAGCCAAATCGCCAGCTATGGCTACACCTTC. Its translation is CASSQIASYGYTF. The full variable domain, its missing parts supplied by reference TRBV14 and TRBJ1-2, is EAGVTQFPSHSVIEKGQTVTLRCDPISGHDNLYWYRRVMGKEIKFLLHFVKESKQDESGMPNNRFLAERTGGTYSTLKVQPAELEDSGVYFCASSQIASYGYTFGSGTRLTVV.

This chain uses TRBV27 with TRBJ2-7; TRBD1 matches 8 bases. With 8 bases clipped from V and 7 bases from J, the junction kept 28 bases outside the gene matches. Per the germline V gene, CDR1 is MNHEY and CDR2 is SMNVEV (reference sequence). The CDR3 length is 19 residues. The CDR3 here is CASCSIHSNAGGNVQEQYF. CDR3 coding DNA: TGTGCCAGCTGCTCCATTCACTCCAACGCAGGGGGCAACGTTCAGGAGCAGTACTTC.

This chain links TRBV7-9 with TRBJ2-7; D unresolved. Germline CDR1 reads SEHNR; CDR2 reads FQNEAQ (reference sequence). V gave up 4 bases and J gave up 2 bases, with 15 bases separating them. The CDR3 consists of 15 residues. The DNA for the CDR3 is TGTGCCAGCAGCTCCCTACTTATTCGCACCTACGAGCAGTACTTC. It yields the protein CASSSLLIRTYEQYF.

The chain recombines TRBV27 with TRBJ2-1; TRBD2 is a possible D gene (6 bases). CDR1 is MNHEY and CDR2 is SMNVEV in the germline V gene (reference sequence). V was clipped by 3 bases and J by 3 bases, with 9 bases between them. CDR3 length: 14 amino acids. The CDR3 region is CASSFGGNYNEQFF. The CDR3 region has the DNA TGTGCCAGCAGTTTTGGGGGGAACTACAATGAGCAGTTCTTC.

The chain recombines TRBV13 with TRBJ2-3, with 9 bases fitting TRBD2. CDR1 is PRHDT, CDR2 FYEKMQ, per germline (reference sequence). The CDR3 has 15 amino acids. Trimming removed 0 bases from V and 3 bases from J; junction bases left unmatched: 1. In DNA, the CDR3 is TGTGCCAGCAGCTTAGGTCTAGCGGGAACAGATACGCAGTATTTT. Protein: CASSLGLAGTDTQYF.

CDR3 nucleotide sequence: TGCGCCAGCAGCCAAGAGTGGACAGGGTTTAAAAAACTGTTTTTT. Encoded protein: CASSQEWTGFKKLFF. This sequence joins TRBV4-3 and TRBJ1-4; 8 bases are a match to TRBD1. The V and J ends lost 0 bases and 9 bases, in that order; junction bases with no gene match: 6. Germline CDR1 and CDR2: LGHNA and YSLEER. This CDR3 is built from 15 residues.